This TCR beta chain was captured by sequencing in a study of cytomegalovirus exposure and HLA in healthy donors. Study information: In an early release, HLA-typed donors contributed tens of millions of unique TCR sequences. Notes on the study in general: In vitro data verified a few CMV-associated chains as specific for CMV antigens. A later analysis showed TCR association rates differing by HLA locus, peaking at DRB1 and lowest at HLA-C.

PCR was performed using 60 Vbeta and 13 Jbeta primers. Original handling: Around 12 million of some 80 million unique TCR beta chains were shared, per a later count. Assay: immunoSEQ multiplex PCR; the TCRdb copy retains only in-frame clones and omits some. Clone size and V and J calls were adopted from that table, with D and trimming inferred from the DNA. Found here are around 55,000 clones, approximately 80% of them singletons; the top ten hold around 2.6%. This CDR3 region has 15 residues. Germline V gene data show CDR1 as SGHTA and CDR2 as FQGNSA. The ends lost 5 bases at V and 6 bases at J; junction bases unmatched: 6. For this clone: No antigen is known for it.

Sequences were obtained from PBMCs. The clonotype originates from a female donor in good health and CMV-seronegative. The chain combines TRBV7-2 with TRBJ2-1; 11 nucleotides line up with TRBD2. CDR3 amino acids: CASSQSTSGVNEQFF. CDR3 DNA sequence: TGTGCCAGCAGCCAGTCGACTAGCGGGGTCAATGAGCAGTTCTTC.